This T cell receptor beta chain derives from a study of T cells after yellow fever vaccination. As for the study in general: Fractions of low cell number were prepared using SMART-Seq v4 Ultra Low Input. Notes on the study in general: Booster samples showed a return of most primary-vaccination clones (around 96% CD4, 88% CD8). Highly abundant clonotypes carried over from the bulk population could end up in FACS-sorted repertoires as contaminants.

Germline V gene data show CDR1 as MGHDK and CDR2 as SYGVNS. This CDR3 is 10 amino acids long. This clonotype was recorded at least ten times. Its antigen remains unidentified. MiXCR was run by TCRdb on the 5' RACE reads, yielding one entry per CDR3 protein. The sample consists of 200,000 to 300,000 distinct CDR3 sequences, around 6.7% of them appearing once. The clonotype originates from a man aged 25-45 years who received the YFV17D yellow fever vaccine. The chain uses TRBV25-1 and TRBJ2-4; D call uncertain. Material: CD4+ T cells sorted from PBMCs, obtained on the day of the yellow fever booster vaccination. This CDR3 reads CDLDPNIQYF. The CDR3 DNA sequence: TGTGATCTTGACCCGAACATTCAGTACTTC.